These 32 T cell receptor beta chains were all obtained from the same sample, sequenced in a study of breast tumors, draining lymph nodes, adjacent tissues. Samples came from axillary lymph nodes draining the breast cancer. TCRdb re-derived calls from the multiplex PCR reads in MiXCR, one entry per CDR3 protein. The top ten clones hold under 4.5% of a sample with over 200,000 distinct CDR3 sequences, about 34% of them seen once. The specimen was axillary lymph node tissue. Every receptor here comes from a female donor with breast cancer. Some clones in this sample may be carry-over from other donors' samples.

CDR3 nucleotide sequence: TGCAGTGCTAGGAAGAACACAGGGGGCTCCGAGCAGTACTTC. It specifies CSARKNTGGSEQYF. The chain joins TRBV20-1 to TRBJ2-7, with 9 bases lining up with TRBD1. The germline CDR1 and CDR2 sequences are DFQATT and SNEGSKA (reference sequence). This CDR3 has 14 residues. J was trimmed by 6 bases and V by 3 bases; bases with no gene match: 9.

This clonotype was recorded many times. A read error may be the cause here, since a much bigger clone is one base away. This chain connects TRBV20-1 to TRBJ2-7; the match to TRBD2 covers 10 bases. Germline CDR1 DFQATT, CDR2 SNEGSKA (reference sequence). Trimming took 3 bases from V and 3 from J; bases not matched to a gene: 17. The CDR3 has 18 amino acids. The CDR3 DNA sequence: TGCAGTGCTAGTGGGGCAGGACTAGCGGCGGGGCAACTCTACGAGCAGTACTTC. Its protein is CSASGAGLAAGQLYEQYF.

The chain is built from TRBV4-2 and TRBJ1-2; D is perhaps TRBD1 (6 bases). Looked up from germline, CDR1 is LGHNA and CDR2 is YNFKEQ. V lost 0 bases and J lost 11, with 13 bases in between. The CDR3 consists of 13 residues. CDR3 residues: CASSQDAGEGYTF. Here the CDR3 DNA reads TGTGCCAGCAGCCAAGATGCAGGGGAAGGATACACCTTC.

This clonotype was observed many times. The V and J genes are TRBV29-1 and TRBJ1-3, with a possible D match to TRBD1 (5 bases). V lost 7 bases to trimming and J lost 2 bases, with 15 bases between them. Germline CDR1 and CDR2: SQVTM and ANQGSEA. The CDR3 has 14 amino acids. CDR3 protein: CSGAGDETGNTIYF. The CDR3 region has the DNA TGCAGCGGGGCGGGGGACGAAACTGGAAACACCATATATTTT.

The chain employs TRBV5-1 and TRBJ2-6, with D unresolved. V was clipped by 3 bases and J by 0 bases, with 4 bases between them. The CDR3 has 14 amino acids. Germline V gene sequence: CDR1 SGHRS, CDR2 YFSETQ. CDR3 residues: CASSWGSGANVLTF. CDR3 nucleotide sequence: TGCGCCAGCAGCTGGGGCTCTGGGGCCAACGTCCTGACTTTC.

J is TRBJ2-5 and V is TRBV6-5; D possibly matches TRBD1 or TRBD2 (5 bases each). Germline CDR1 MNHEY, CDR2 SVGAGI. CDR3 length equals 13 residues. V gave up 5 bases and J gave up 1 base, with 8 bases separating them. The CDR3 DNA reads TGTGCCAGCAGTACCGGGGCCCAAGAGACCCAGTACTTC. Amino acids: CASSTGAQETQYF.

There are many counts of this clonotype. This rearrangement joins TRBV7-6 to TRBJ2-7; possible D gene TRBD2, 7 bases. CDR1 and CDR2 from the germline V gene are SGHVS and FNYEAQ. This CDR3 contains 16 residues. Trimming shortened V by 5 bases and J by 4 bases, and 21 bases separated the two germline ends. CDR3 loop: CASSLRGGGRPYEQYF. For the CDR3, the DNA is TGTGCCAGCAGCCTAAGGGGGGGCGGGAGACCTTACGAGCAGTACTTC.

This clonotype has at least ten counts. The J gene is TRBJ2-7, the V gene TRBV14, with D unclear. The CDR3 is 12 amino acids. CDR1 SGHDN and CDR2 FVKESK come from the germline V gene. The V end was cut by 4 bases, the J end by 10 bases, with 14 bases between. The CDR3 protein is CASSREGRNQYF. In nucleotides, the CDR3 is TGTGCCAGCAGCCGCGAAGGACGGAATCAGTACTTC.

V usage is TRBV24-1 and J usage is TRBJ2-2; TRBD2 is a possible D gene (5 bases). CDR1 and CDR2 (germline): KGHDR, SFDVKD. This CDR3 is 15 amino acids long. Trimming removed 8 bases at V and 0 bases at J, with 12 bases between. CDR3 amino acids: CATKQGSTNTGELFF. The CDR3 nucleotides are TGTGCCACCAAACAAGGGAGTACGAACACCGGGGAGCTGTTTTTT.

This clonotype was observed a handful of times. The chain combines TRBV28 with TRBJ2-2; D may be TRBD1 (7 bases). CDR1 MDHEN and CDR2 SYDVKM come from the germline V gene. This CDR3 contains 13 residues. V lost 6 bases and J lost 8, with 13 bases in between. CDR3 sequence (DNA): TGTGCCAGCAGACTTCAGGGGGGTGGGGAGCTGTTTTTT. Amino acids: CASRLQGGGELFF.

Comments on this clonotype: This may come from a read error, since a much larger clone is one base off. V is TRBV11-3 and J is TRBJ2-7, with 8 bases fitting TRBD1. The length of the CDR3 is 15 residues. From germline, CDR1 is SGHNT and CDR2 YENEEA. In nucleotides, the CDR3 is TGTGCCAGCAGCTTAGATCCAGGGGGCGCTTACGAGCAGCACTTC. It yields the protein CASSLDPGGAYEQHF.

V usage is TRBV7-9 and J usage is TRBJ2-5; a weak D match, TRBD2 (7 bases). The germline V gene encodes CDR1 SEHNR and CDR2 FQNEAQ (reference sequence). This CDR3 spans 19 amino acids. Deletions cut 1 base from V and 5 bases from J, with 26 bases between. CDR3 DNA: TGTGCCAGCAGCTTAGTCGCCCGGGGGGAGGGGACACCTGCGGAGACCCAGTACTTC. Residues: CASSLVARGEGTPAETQYF.

Regarding this clonotype: This may arise from a read error, as a much more abundant clone is one base away. The chain has TRBV7-2 and TRBJ2-1; D is perhaps TRBD1 or TRBD2 (5 bases each). Germline V gene sequence: CDR1 SGHTA, CDR2 FQGNSA. The CDR3 length is 15 residues. The CDR3 loop reads CASSPQVGVRNEQFF. The CDR3 nucleotides read TGCGCCAGCAGCCCACAAGTGGGGGTTCGGAATGAGCAGTTCTTC.

This clonotype has a handful of counts. The V gene is TRBV6-1, the J gene TRBJ2-3; D possibly matches TRBD1 or TRBD2 (6 bases each). Germline V gives CDR1 MNHNS, CDR2 SASEGT. The CDR3 length is 15 residues. With 6 bases removed from V and 2 bases from J, the gap between germline ends came to 15 bases. CDR3 sequence (DNA): TGTGCCAGCAGGGGGTGGGGGGCAATCACAGATACGCAGTATTTT. This codes for CASRGWGAITDTQYF.

This clonotype was observed at least ten times. The V and J genes are TRBV20-1 and TRBJ2-5; D is possibly TRBD2 (5 bases). The CDR3 extends over 16 amino acids. The ends were cut back, 0 bases at V and 5 bases at J, with 19 bases in the middle. Per germline, CDR1 DFQATT and CDR2 SNEGSKA (reference sequence). Here the CDR3 DNA reads TGCAGTGCTAGAGATAGCCGGGGTGATATTGTTGAGACCCAGTACTTC. Amino acids: CSARDSRGDIVETQYF.

Many counts were recorded for this clonotype. The V gene is TRBV20-1, the J gene TRBJ2-3; 10 positions match TRBD2. CDR1 and CDR2 from the germline V gene are DFQATT and SNEGSKA (reference sequence). This CDR3 region has 16 residues. Trimming removed 6 bases from V and 4 bases from J; junction bases left unmatched: 13. The CDR3, as DNA: TGCAGTGCCGCGGCTCTAGCGGGAGAACCCCCAGATACGCAGTATTTT. It encodes CSAAALAGEPPDTQYF.

As to this clonotype: One base away lies a much larger clone, so this may be a sequencing read error. The chain employs TRBV12-3 or TRBV12-4 and TRBJ2-1; D possibly corresponds to TRBD2 (7 bases). This CDR3 is 15 amino acids long. V was clipped by 6 bases and J by 9 bases, with 21 bases between them. CDR3: CASRDEGRGASEQFF. CDR3 nucleotides: TGTGCCAGCAGAGATGAAGGTCGGGGGGCAAGTGAGCAGTTCTTC.

This clonotype was seen only a few times. This chain links TRBV20-1 with TRBJ2-5, with TRBD2 identical over 12 bases. This CDR3 has 13 residues. V lost 5 bases, J lost 5 bases, and 3 bases stayed unmatched. Germline loops: CDR1 DFQATT, CDR2 SNEGSKA (reference sequence). CDR3: CSASGLAGETQYF. CDR3 sequence (DNA): TGCAGTGCTTCGGGACTAGCGGGCGAGACCCAGTACTTC.

This clonotype was seen repeatedly, ten times or more. V is TRBV2 and J is TRBJ2-3; unclear D gene. Trimming took 5 bases from V and 2 from J, leaving 5 bases between them. The CDR3 is made up of 12 amino acids. CDR1 and CDR2 (germline): SNHLY, FYNNEI. CDR3 nucleotide sequence: TGTGCCAGCAGTAGGAACACAGATACGCAGTATTTT. Amino acid sequence: CASSRNTDTQYF.

This clonotype was detected ten times or more. V gene TRBV3-1 combines with J gene TRBJ1-4, with D possibly being TRBD1 (5 bases). Germline-derived CDR1 and CDR2 are LGHDT and YNNKEL (reference sequence). Trimming removed 4 bases from V and 8 bases from J, with 17 bases in between. CDR3 size: 15 residues. CDR3 sequence (DNA): TGTGCCAGCAGCCCTAGACAGCCCCAAGGGGAAAAACTGTTTTTT. It specifies CASSPRQPQGEKLFF.

The chain is built from TRBV7-3 and TRBJ1-1, with D unresolved. From germline, CDR1 is SGHTA and CDR2 FQGTGA. The CDR3 length is 13 residues. V was trimmed by 0 bases and J by 3 bases, leaving 5 bases between them. DNA of the CDR3: TGTGCCAGCAGCTTAACAGGGTACACTGAAGCTTTCTTT. This encodes CASSLTGYTEAFF.

V gene TRBV24-1 combines with J gene TRBJ1-5; TRBD1 aligns across 12 bases. V was clipped by 7 bases and J by 9 bases; unmatched bases: 12. From germline, CDR1 is KGHDR and CDR2 SFDVKD. The CDR3 runs to 16 residues. The CDR3, as DNA: TGTGCCACCAGAGCAACCGGGACAGGGGGCTCTCGGCCCCAGCATTTT. Translation: CATRATGTGGSRPQHF.

There are many counts of this clonotype. The chain has TRBV7-2 and TRBJ1-5; D is undetermined. This CDR3 region has 15 residues. CDR1 and CDR2 from the germline V gene are SGHTA and FQGNSA. Trimming stripped 2 bases from V and 4 bases from J, with 12 bases between. DNA of the CDR3: TGTGCCAGCAGCTTAAGTCTGGATAGGAATCAGCCCCAGCATTTT. Translation: CASSLSLDRNQPQHF.

The table lists this clonotype with a few counts. This may be a read error, as it is one base from a much larger clone. The chain has TRBV20-1 and TRBJ2-7; TRBD2 matches 10 bases. J was trimmed by 6 bases and V by 1 base; bases with no gene match: 6. The CDR3 is 14 residues long. Germline V gene sequence: CDR1 DFQATT, CDR2 SNEGSKA (reference sequence). CDR3 bases: TGCAGTGCTAGAGTCGCTAGCGGGGGATCCGAGCAGTACTTC. It encodes CSARVASGGSEQYF.

The J gene is TRBJ2-2, the V gene TRBV6-4, with D tentatively TRBD1 (6 bases). The CDR3 covers 15 residues. Germline V gene lookup returns CDR1 MRHNA and CDR2 SNTAGT. Trimming removed 3 bases at V and 3 bases at J, with 11 bases between. This CDR3 reads CASSERRGHTGELFF. The CDR3 nucleotides are TGTGCCAGCAGTGAACGCAGGGGCCACACCGGGGAGCTGTTTTTT.

The chain employs TRBV6-6 and TRBJ1-6; 8 bases fit TRBD1. Germline V gene sequence: CDR1 MNHNY, CDR2 SVGAGI (reference sequence). V dropped 2 bases and J dropped 5; count of bases not matched to a gene: 2. CDR3 length: 15 amino acids. CDR3 region: CASSYGGQDNSPLHF. The CDR3 DNA follows: TGTGCCAGCAGTTACGGGGGACAGGATAATTCACCCCTCCACTTT.

This clonotype showed up many times. The DNA of the CDR3 is TGTGCCAGCAACCCAACTAGCGGGAGTGGGGGGACCCAGTACTTC. Translating it yields CASNPTSGSGGTQYF. This chain uses TRBV19 with TRBJ2-5, with TRBD2 matching 11 bases. The CDR3 is 15 residues long. The trim removed 9 bases at V and 7 bases at J, leaving 13 bases unmatched. Per germline, CDR1 LNHDA and CDR2 SQIVND (reference sequence).

As for this clonotype: One end of the junction is discordant with germline, which a read error may explain. V is TRBV7-7 and J is TRBJ2-1, with 12 positions matching TRBD2. The V gene's germline CDR1 is SSHAT and CDR2 FNYEAQ (reference sequence). The CDR3 runs 16 residues. The CDR3: CASSPGLAGLNNEQFF. The DNA for the CDR3 is TGTGCTAGCAGTCCAGGACTAGCGGGACTTAACAATGAGCAGTTCTTC.

Comment on this clonotype: A much larger clone sits a single nucleotide away, making a read error possible. This chain links TRBV19 with TRBJ1-6, with D hard to call. The CDR3 is 13 amino acids. The V gene's germline CDR1 is LNHDA and CDR2 SQIVND (reference sequence). The CDR3 nucleotides read TGTGCCTGCGGGTTTGGGAGGGATTCACCCCCCCACTTT. This gives the protein CACGFGRDSPPHF.

In its sample, this clonotype was seen many times. The chain links TRBV5-1 to TRBJ2-7; D possibly corresponds to TRBD1 (5 bases). Germline V CDR1 and CDR2: SGHRS, YFSETQ. Between the trimmed V and J ends, which lost 0 bases and 1 base, there was a span of 8 bases. The CDR3 has 14 amino acids. CDR3 nucleotide sequence: TGCGCCAGCAGCTTGGCAGGGAATTCCTACGAGCAGTACTTC. Its translation is CASSLAGNSYEQYF.

This clonotype was detected many times. The chain combines TRBV20-1 with TRBJ1-2; TRBD1 matches at 11 bases. This CDR3 spans 12 amino acids. The V gene's germline CDR1 is DFQATT and CDR2 SNEGSKA (reference sequence). With V trimmed by 6 bases and J by 7 bases, 4 bases remained unmatched. CDR3 residues: CSAGDRGSGYTF. CDR3 bases: TGCAGTGCCGGGGACAGGGGGTCTGGCTACACCTTC.

The table lists this clonotype with a few counts. The CDR3 spells CASSYPGTGVLNYGYTF. The CDR3 bases are TGTGCCAGCAGCTACCCTGGGACAGGGGTTCTCAACTATGGCTACACCTTC. The V call is TRBV28, the J call TRBJ1-2, with TRBD1 identical over 10 bases. CDR1 is MDHEN, CDR2 SYDVKM, per germline. J was trimmed by 2 bases and V by 6 bases; bases with no gene match: 12. The CDR3 totals 17 residues.